The 5 T cell receptor beta chains below come from one sample, sequenced in a study of beta chain features in type 1 diabetes. Expressed TCRB transcripts were sequenced because the isolated RNA had all been reverse transcribed beforehand. The table came from immunoSEQ multiplex PCR; TCRdb's copy has only in-frame clones and leaves some out. The profile shows about 360,000 clones, roughly 12% of them singletons. Sequenced: naive CD4+ T cells from blood. These receptors were obtained from a man aged 18 to 35 in good health.

This CDR3 is CSTGNTEAFF. CDR3 nucleotide sequence: TGCAGTACAGGGAACACTGAAGCTTTCTTT. The V call is TRBV29-1, the J call TRBJ1-1, with TRBD1 as a possible D gene (5 bases). The CDR3 covers 10 residues. From germline, CDR1 is SQVTM and CDR2 ANQGSEA.

This clone was counted only a few times. The gene calls are TRBV11-2 and TRBJ2-3; 7 positions agree with TRBD1. V dropped 2 bases and J dropped 7; count of bases not matched to a gene: 9. Germline loops: CDR1 SGHAT, CDR2 FQNNGV. The CDR3 is 15 amino acids. The CDR3 DNA reads as TGTGCCAGCAGCTTACCACTGGGGACAGCCAATACGCAGTATTTT. This sequence encodes CASSLPLGTANTQYF.

This clone was seen more than once but under ten times. V and J are TRBV4-3 and TRBJ2-7, with D perhaps matching TRBD1 (6 bases). CDR1 is LGHNA, CDR2 YSLEER, per germline. This CDR3 is built from 16 residues. Deletions cut 1 base from V and 5 bases from J, with 18 bases between. The DNA of the CDR3 is TGCGCCAGCAGCCAAGGGGCGAGTAATCAGGGGAACGAGCAGTACTTC. Protein: CASSQGASNQGNEQYF.

The chain couples TRBV6-4 to TRBJ2-4; a weak D match, TRBD2 (6 bases). The V end was cut by 10 bases, the J end by 5 bases, with 21 bases between. The V gene's germline CDR1 is MRHNA and CDR2 SNTAGT. The CDR3 covers 15 residues. CDR3 region: CATATPREEQNIQYF. CDR3 nucleotides: TGTGCCACCGCCACCCCTAGGGAGGAACAAAACATTCAGTACTTC.

The sample holds a few counts of this clone. The rearrangement links TRBV9 to TRBJ2-2; tentatively, D is TRBD1 (6 bases). The CDR3 totals 16 residues. CDR1 and CDR2 from the germline V gene are SGDLS and YYNGEE. The V end lost 3 bases, the J end lost 0 bases, and 12 bases lay between the germline ends. In nucleotides, the CDR3 is TGTGCCAGCAGCGCTAACAGGGTATCGAACACCGGGGAGCTGTTTTTT. This translates into CASSANRVSNTGELFF.